This T cell receptor beta chain was sequenced for a study of blood T cell repertoires in COVID-19 (dated by TCRdb to the early 2020s). With regard to the full study: The collaborator samples originated in the United States, Italy and Spain and spanned the acute and convalescent phases of COVID-19. The material from the prospective study consisted of cDNA or gDNA derived from T cells, B-cell-depleted T cells, or PBMCs. The dataset comprised deeply sampled blood TCRbeta repertoires from subjects exposed to, actively infected with, or recovered from COVID-19. The repertoires were released in a freely available public database intended as a resource for research on the immune response to SARS-CoV-2. The samples were drawn from the first 160 participants of the ongoing ImmuneRACE study and from 1,200 or so subjects provided by 6 global collaborators. Sample metadata almost always included a de-identified subject ID, COVID-19 status, age in years and sex. Where HLA class I and class II types were available, the types were taken from metadata supplied by the sample provider, not from assay-based typing.

One collaborating source in Seattle enrolled patients during active infection and followed them longitudinally through the course of disease. The collaborating institutions used their own protocols to collect whole blood in K2EDTA tubes. For TCRbeta analysis, collaborators shipped samples in one of three forms: frozen whole blood, isolated PBMCs, or DNA extracted from either of those sample types. As for this clone: Which antigen it targets is not known. Base qualities are not at hand, and no much larger clone is one base apart.

TCRbeta CDR3 regions were amplified from genomic DNA using the immunoSEQ Assay, a bias-controlled multiplex PCR. Turning to the authors' computational methods: The number of nucleated cells in each sample was estimated by amplification of reference gene primers within the assay. To quantify the absolute abundance of each unique TCRbeta CDR3 rearrangement, sequence reads were collapsed and filtered. Productive Simpson clonality was computed per sample as the square root of Simpson's diversity index over productive rearrangements. TCRdb retrieved this table from immuneACCESS and kept in-frame rearrangements only. Not all clones are present; in checked studies, unresolved V genes account for under half, and no reason is known for the remainder. For V, J and clone size, that table is used; D and trimming come from the DNA. A total of tens of thousands of clones appear in this sample, less than 85% of them only once. Clones ranked in the top ten supply roughly 4% of the sample.

The CDR3 covers 19 residues, taking in both the cysteine and the phenylalanine. The sequence is cut down to CDR3 DNA, 57 bases in frame from base 1. Via the germline V gene, CDR1 is LGHNA and CDR2 YSLEER. The junction shows trimming of 0 bases on V and 6 bases on J, and the gene matches do not reach 11 bases of it. Study-wide conclusions, independent of this receptor: Clinical and demographic metadata were provided uncurated, with the amount varying by source and participant.

Specimen: peripheral blood. In this chain, TRBV4-3 is recombined with TRBJ1-4, with 12 middle bases fitting TRBD1. This clonotype originated in a man in his sixties or seventies with COVID-19, enrolled during active disease. In nucleotide form, the sequence is TGCGCCAGCAGCCAAGATCTGCCGGGACAGGGGGCGCGGGATGAAAAACTGTTTTTT. The resulting protein is CASSQDLPGQGARDEKLFF.